The clone carrying this T cell receptor beta chain was counted at least ten times. Combining iRepertoire HTBI primers with Arm-PCR of CDR3 regions, the authors built TCR beta libraries. TCRdb ran MiXCR on the multiplex PCR reads and lists one entry per CDR3 protein. The sample carries some 460,000 distinct CDR3 sequences, 15% to 20% recorded once. This record comes from a study of regulatory T cells in long-lasting Graves disease. Regarding time point: newly diagnosed GD, antithyroid drugs for less than 3 months. With RNA extracted from PBMCs as input, the TCR library was made. The CDR3 extends over 14 amino acids. Germline values: CDR1 SGHRS, CDR2 YFSETQ. Trimming took off 4 bases at V and 0 bases at J, with 9 bases between the two ends. A further study also used this sample, focusing on T cells in Graves' hyperthyroidism and ophthalmopathy.

The material was peripheral blood mononuclear cells (PBMCs), obtained at new diagnosis, from a patient treated with antithyroid drugs. This clonotype originated in a man aged 40-50 years with Graves disease. The chain carries TRBV5-1 and TRBJ2-3; D ambiguous. The CDR3 region is CASSPDRSTDTQYF. Written as DNA, the CDR3 is TGCGCCAGCAGCCCTGACCGTAGCACAGATACGCAGTATTTT.